Below are 14 T cell receptor beta chains sequenced from a single sample in a study of blood T cell repertoires in COVID-19. This table comes from immunoSEQ multiplex PCR, and its TCRdb copy is limited to in-frame clones, with some not included. This table has 90,000 to 120,000 clones, over 80% appearing once. Sequencing was carried out using peripheral blood. These receptors all stem from a woman younger than 45 with acute or convalescent COVID-19.

The chain joins TRBV27 to TRBJ2-7; D possibly corresponds to TRBD1 (6 bases). CDR3 size: 13 residues. CDR1 MNHEY and CDR2 SMNVEV come from the germline V gene (reference sequence). V dropped 6 bases and J dropped 0 bases, with 9 bases sitting between them. Written as DNA, the CDR3 is TGTGCCAGCAGGACAGGTGGCTCCTACGAGCAGTACTTC. It codes for CASRTGGSYEQYF.

This chain links TRBV10-3 with TRBJ2-7; TRBD2 is a possible D gene (6 bases). The V end was cut by 4 bases, the J end by 2 bases, with 15 bases between. Per the germline V gene, CDR1 is ENHRY and CDR2 is SYGVKD. The CDR3 length is 15 residues. CDR3 DNA: TGTGCCATCAGTGGTGAGACCGCGGGGCCCTACGAGCAGTACTTC. Its translation is CAISGETAGPYEQYF.

The rearrangement links TRBV5-1 to TRBJ1-1; the D gene is possibly TRBD1 (6 bases). The CDR3 sequence is 13 residues long. Germline V gene lookup returns CDR1 SGHRS and CDR2 YFSETQ. V was trimmed by 5 bases and J by 9 bases, leaving 17 bases between them. Here the CDR3 DNA reads TGCGCCAGCAGTCCTGGGACAACCAACAAAGCTTTCTTT. Residues: CASSPGTTNKAFF.

The chain recombines TRBV27 with TRBJ2-7; D ambiguous. The CDR3 covers 12 residues. In germline, CDR1 is MNHEY, CDR2 SMNVEV (reference sequence). Trimming removed 8 bases at V and 4 bases at J, with 12 bases between. CDR3 sequence: CASATLSYEQYF. CDR3 bases: TGTGCCAGCGCCACATTAAGTTACGAGCAGTACTTC.

The chain links TRBV28 to TRBJ2-7, with TRBD1 matching over 7 bases. This CDR3 region has 14 residues. J gave up 5 bases and V 5 bases, and 9 bases lay outside the gene matches. Germline-derived CDR1 and CDR2 are MDHEN and SYDVKM. The CDR3 coding sequence is TGTGCCAGCAGTCCTCAGACAGGGCGGGACGAGCAGTACTTC. This gives the protein CASSPQTGRDEQYF.

The V and J genes are TRBV28 and TRBJ1-2; the D gene is possibly TRBD1 (5 bases). V was cut by 8 bases and J by 1 base, with 8 bases left in between. The V gene's germline CDR1 is MDHEN and CDR2 SYDVKM. The CDR3 spans 12 residues. In DNA form, the CDR3 reads TGTGCCAGCGCCGACAGTAACTATGGCTACACCTTC. Residues: CASADSNYGYTF.

The rearrangement links TRBV5-1 to TRBJ2-3; 13 positions agree with TRBD2. V lost 4 bases, J lost 5 bases, and 7 bases stayed unmatched. This CDR3 is 16 amino acids long. Germline V gene data show CDR1 as SGHRS and CDR2 as YFSETQ. The CDR3 is CASSQLAGGPVDTQYF. The CDR3 DNA is TGCGCCAGCAGCCAACTAGCGGGGGGGCCTGTAGATACGCAGTATTTT.

V gene TRBV2 combines with J gene TRBJ1-2, with D possibly being TRBD1 (5 bases). From germline, CDR1 is SNHLY and CDR2 FYNNEI. This CDR3 spans 13 amino acids. V gave up 7 bases and J gave up 3 bases, with 12 bases separating them. The CDR3 reads CASIGREDYGYTF. CDR3 sequence (DNA): TGTGCCAGCATAGGCAGGGAAGACTATGGCTACACCTTC.

The gene calls are TRBV6-5 and TRBJ2-2, with 7 bases matching TRBD2. V trimming: 6 bases; J trimming: 7 bases; junction bases outside the gene matches: 8. The CDR3 contains 14 residues. The germline gives CDR1 MNHEY, CDR2 SVGAGI. The CDR3 here is CASRPGTTLGELFF. In DNA, the CDR3 is TGTGCCAGCAGGCCCGGGACTACTCTCGGGGAGCTGTTTTTT.

The chain is built from TRBV6-1 and TRBJ2-7; 12 bases map to TRBD2. J lost 5 bases, V lost 1 base, and 12 bases had no gene match. Per the germline V gene, CDR1 is MNHNS and CDR2 is SASEGT. This CDR3 has 18 amino acids. For the CDR3, the DNA is TGTGCCAGCAGTGAAGGGCTAGCGGGAGGGCCCGTATTGAACGAGCAGTACTTC. It translates to CASSEGLAGGPVLNEQYF.

This clone was picked up a small number of times. J is TRBJ1-1 and V is TRBV2, with TRBD1 matching over 7 bases. The CDR3 extends over 14 amino acids. Trimming at V came to 2 bases and at J to 1 base, leaving 1 base not matched to a gene. Germline V gives CDR1 SNHLY, CDR2 FYNNEI. The CDR3 loop reads CASSERTGNTEAFF. The CDR3 DNA sequence: TGTGCCAGCAGTGAAAGGACAGGGAACACTGAAGCTTTCTTT.

The V and J genes are TRBV20-1 and TRBJ1-5, with D possibly TRBD1 on 5 matching bases. Germline CDR1 DFQATT, CDR2 SNEGSKA (reference sequence). Trimming removed 3 bases at V and 7 bases at J, with 10 bases between. CDR3 length: 12 amino acids. The CDR3 region is CSASWGDQPQHF. CDR3 bases: TGCAGTGCTAGTTGGGGGGACCAGCCCCAGCATTTT.

This rearrangement joins TRBV9 to TRBJ2-1; TRBD1 might be the D (8 bases). The V gene's germline CDR1 is SGDLS and CDR2 YYNGEE. Trimming took off 2 bases at V and 4 bases at J, with 13 bases between the two ends. The CDR3 has 15 amino acids. The CDR3 protein is CASSVTGEGYNEQFF. DNA for the CDR3: TGTGCCAGCAGCGTGACAGGGGAGGGTTACAATGAGCAGTTCTTC.

The genes are TRBV15 and TRBJ1-2, with D possibly being TRBD1 (6 bases). CDR1 is LNHNV, CDR2 YYDKDF, per germline (reference sequence). V was shortened by 0 bases and J by 6 bases, with 14 bases between the two germline ends. The CDR3 sequence is 15 residues long. Here the CDR3 reads CATSRDLGQGNGYTF. CDR3 coding DNA: TGTGCCACCAGCAGAGATTTGGGGCAGGGGAATGGCTACACCTTC.